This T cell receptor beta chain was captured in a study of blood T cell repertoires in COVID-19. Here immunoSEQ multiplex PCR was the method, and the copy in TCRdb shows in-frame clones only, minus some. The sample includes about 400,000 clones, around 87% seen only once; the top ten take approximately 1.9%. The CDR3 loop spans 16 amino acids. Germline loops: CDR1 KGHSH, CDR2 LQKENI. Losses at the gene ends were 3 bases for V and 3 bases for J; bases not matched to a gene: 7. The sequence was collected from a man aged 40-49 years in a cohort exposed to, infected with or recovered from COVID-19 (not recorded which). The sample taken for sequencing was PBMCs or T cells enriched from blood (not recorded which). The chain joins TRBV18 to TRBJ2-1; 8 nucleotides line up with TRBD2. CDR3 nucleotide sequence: TGTGCCAGCTCACCGCAAGGGACTAGTGTCTACAATGAGCAGTTCTTC. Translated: CASSPQGTSVYNEQFF.